These 18 T cell receptor beta chains were sequenced from one sample in a study of T cells after posttransplantation cyclophosphamide. Using immunoSEQ multiplex PCR, the repertoire was profiled, and TCRdb retains in-frame clones only, with some absent. The table has more than 20,000 clones, approximately 71% seen once. Sequenced sample: memory CD4+ T cells sorted from PBMCs. Receptors were obtained from a woman between 55 and 75 years old in good health, CMV-negative, and a related stem cell transplant donor.

The chain couples TRBV6-1 to TRBJ2-2; 8 nucleotides line up with TRBD1. Looked up from germline, CDR1 is MNHNS and CDR2 is SASEGT. The V gene end was trimmed by 2 bases and the J gene end by 5 bases; junction bases not matched to a gene: 4. This CDR3 comprises 15 residues. The CDR3 nucleotides read TGTGCCAGCAGTGAAATGGGACAGGCGACCGGGGAGCTGTTTTTT. Protein: CASSEMGQATGELFF.

This clone was counted only a few times. Here the CDR3 DNA reads TGTGCCAGCACCCGGGGGGACTATGGCTACACCTTC. Residues: CASTRGDYGYTF. The chain couples TRBV7-9 to TRBJ1-2, with D possibly TRBD1 on 5 matching bases. CDR1 is SEHNR, CDR2 FQNEAQ, per germline (reference sequence). Trimming took off 7 bases at V and 3 bases at J, with 9 bases between the two ends. The CDR3 extends over 12 amino acids.

V is TRBV13 and J is TRBJ2-7, with 8 bases identical to TRBD2. This CDR3 has 16 amino acids. With V trimmed by 1 base and J by 6 bases, 11 bases remained unmatched. CDR1 and CDR2 from the germline V gene are PRHDT and FYEKMQ (reference sequence). The CDR3 region has the DNA TGTGCCAGCAGCTTAGACTACGGGGGGGCCTTTAGCGAGCAGTACTTC. The encoded protein is CASSLDYGGAFSEQYF.

V and J are TRBV4-3 and TRBJ2-1; the D gene is possibly TRBD2 (5 bases). CDR3 size: 13 residues. Germline V CDR1 and CDR2: LGHNA, YSLEER. The V gene lost 4 bases and the J gene lost 4 bases, with 8 bases spanning the gap. CDR3 sequence: CASSLGLYNEQFF. The CDR3 nucleotides read TGCGCCAGCAGCCTTGGACTGTACAATGAGCAGTTCTTC.

V usage is TRBV19 and J usage is TRBJ2-1, with TRBD1 matching over 7 bases. The CDR3 spans 14 residues. CDR1 LNHDA and CDR2 SQIVND come from the germline V gene (reference sequence). The V and J ends lost 5 bases and 5 bases, in that order; junction bases with no gene match: 6. CDR3 DNA sequence: TGTGCCAGTAGTCTACCGGGACAGAACAATGAGCAGTTCTTC. Amino acid sequence: CASSLPGQNNEQFF. The whole variable domain, remainder taken from reference TRBV19 and TRBJ2-1, is DGGITQSPKYLFRKEGQNVTLSCEQNLNHDAMYWYRQDPGQGLRLIYYSQIVNDFQKGDIAEGYSVSREKKESFPLTVTSAQKNPTAFYLCASSLPGQNNEQFFGPGTRLTVL.

CDR3 in amino acids: CASSRQGGGTGELFF. The CDR3 bases are TGCGCCAGCAGCCGGCAGGGGGGTGGCACCGGGGAGCTGTTTTTT. The chain couples TRBV5-1 to TRBJ2-2, with TRBD1 as a possible D gene (7 bases). Looked up from germline, CDR1 is SGHRS and CDR2 is YFSETQ. The V end was cut by 4 bases, the J end by 4 bases, with 14 bases between. This CDR3 is built from 15 residues.

This clone was detected once. The rearrangement uses TRBV30 and TRBJ2-2; 8 bases fit TRBD2. Germline CDR1 reads GTSNPN; CDR2 reads SVGIG (reference sequence). The CDR3 has 14 residues. The junction had 4 bases not matched to a gene; V was cut back by 3 bases and J by 4 bases. CDR3: CAWSGGAATGELFF. In DNA form, the CDR3 reads TGTGCCTGGAGCGGGGGGGCCGCCACCGGGGAGCTGTTTTTT.

The chain is built from TRBV30 and TRBJ2-1; tentative D call: TRBD2 (5 bases). Trimming pared 6 bases from V and 5 bases from J, leaving 17 bases between. CDR1 and CDR2 from the germline V gene are GTSNPN and SVGIG (reference sequence). The CDR3 loop spans 14 amino acids. The CDR3 is CACRGTGTHNEQFF. The CDR3 DNA reads TGTGCCTGTAGAGGAACGGGAACTCACAATGAGCAGTTCTTC.

This clone showed up just a few times. This chain joins TRBV6-5 and TRBJ1-2; a weak D match, TRBD1 (5 bases). Trimming pared 8 bases from V and 2 bases from J, leaving 12 bases between. Germline-derived CDR1 and CDR2 are MNHEY and SVGAGI. The CDR3 covers 13 residues. CDR3 protein: CASGVGRNYGYTF. In nucleotides, the CDR3 is TGTGCCAGCGGGGTGGGGCGGAACTATGGCTACACCTTC.

This clone appeared a single time. CDR3 DNA sequence: TGTGCCAGTAGTATGACAGGGAGAAGTGGCGAGCAGTACTTC. Translation gives CASSMTGRSGEQYF. The chain combines TRBV19 with TRBJ2-7; 7 nucleotides match TRBD1. The V gene's germline CDR1 is LNHDA and CDR2 SQIVND (reference sequence). The V segment lost 3 bases and the J segment 6 bases; nucleotides outside the gene matches: 8. CDR3 size: 14 residues.

The chain employs TRBV28 and TRBJ2-3, with 8 bases fitting TRBD2. V lost 6 bases to trimming and J lost 6 bases; unmatched junction nucleotides: 8. CDR3 size: 14 residues. From germline, CDR1 is MDHEN and CDR2 SYDVKM. The CDR3 protein is CASRPMGGRDTQYF. The DNA of the CDR3 is TGTGCCAGCAGGCCCATGGGCGGGAGGGATACGCAGTATTTT.

DNA for the CDR3: TGTGCCAGCAGTTCGGCAGGGGCCACGAACACTGAAGCTTTCTTT. Translating it yields CASSSAGATNTEAFF. The J gene is TRBJ1-1, the V gene TRBV6-5, with TRBD1 as a possible D gene (6 bases). In germline, CDR1 is MNHEY, CDR2 SVGAGI. This CDR3 comprises 15 residues. The germline V and J ends were trimmed by 4 bases and 1 base, with 13 bases remaining between them.

The chain has TRBV19 and TRBJ2-3; no reliable D call. The V end lost 3 bases, the J end lost 1 base, and 5 bases lay between the germline ends. CDR1 LNHDA and CDR2 SQIVND come from the germline V gene (reference sequence). The CDR3 totals 13 residues. CDR3 amino acids: CASSMAGTDTQYF. The CDR3 DNA reads TGTGCCAGTAGTATGGCAGGCACAGATACGCAGTATTTT.

This chain joins TRBV28 and TRBJ1-1, with 8 bases aligning to TRBD1. Germline V gives CDR1 MDHEN, CDR2 SYDVKM. This CDR3 is built from 13 residues. Germline trimming cut 3 bases from V and 10 bases from J; bases unmatched to any gene: 7. CDR3 residues: CASSFQGARVAFF. In DNA form, the CDR3 reads TGTGCCAGCAGTTTTCAGGGGGCTAGAGTAGCTTTCTTT.

The rearrangement joins TRBV19 to TRBJ2-3; 7 nucleotides match TRBD1. The V segment lost 4 bases and the J segment 1 base; nucleotides outside the gene matches: 8. CDR1 and CDR2 (germline): LNHDA, SQIVND (reference sequence). This CDR3 comprises 16 residues. DNA of the CDR3: TGTGCCAGTAGTACCTACAGGGGCCAAGGCACAGATACGCAGTATTTT. It encodes CASSTYRGQGTDTQYF.

V and J are TRBV11-2 and TRBJ2-1, with TRBD1 as a possible D gene (5 bases). Germline V lookup: CDR1 SGHAT, CDR2 FQNNGV. V was pared by 4 bases and J by 3 bases, with 7 bases between. The CDR3 spans 13 residues. In nucleotides, the CDR3 is TGTGCCAGCAGCTCGGACATCTACAATGAGCAGTTCTTC. Translating gives CASSSDIYNEQFF.

The chain links TRBV30 to TRBJ2-1; 8 bases match TRBD2. The germline V gene has CDR1 GTSNPN and CDR2 SVGIG (reference sequence). The CDR3 spans 15 residues. After removal of 0 bases from V and 12 bases from J, the junction contained 13 bases not matched to a gene. CDR3 sequence (DNA): TGTGCCTGGAGTGTATTGCGGGGGGCGCCCCCTGTGCAGTTCTTC. Translation: CAWSVLRGAPPVQFF.

This chain joins TRBV2 and TRBJ2-1, with 8 bases that match TRBD2. V trimming: 7 bases; J trimming: 6 bases; junction bases outside the gene matches: 2. CDR1 and CDR2 (germline): SNHLY, FYNNEI. The CDR3 loop spans 12 amino acids. The CDR3 nucleotides read TGTGCCAGCAATGCGGGAGGCAATGAGCAGTTCTTC. The encoded protein is CASNAGGNEQFF.